This T cell receptor beta chain was recorded in a study of CD8+ T cells in alopecia areata. Overall study context: Treated individuals took tofacitinib by mouth, 5 to 10 mg twice daily. Study results and caveats: Scalp sample sequencing also detects resident alphabeta T cells of normal skin. Scalp clonality and expanded CD8+ clones among the top 100 showed significant decreases with tofacitinib.

Following RNA extraction, reverse transcription yielded cDNA that acted as the sequencing template. Measured with immunoSEQ multiplex PCR; TCRdb has only the in-frame clones, and not every one. Among 150,000 to 200,000 clones listed, 60% were seen once. The treatment denotes: oral pan-JAK inhibitor, 5-10 mg twice daily. Cell sorting on a FACSAria was used to separate CD4+ and CD8+ T cells from the PBMCs. The CDR3 loop spans 16 amino acids. Germline CDR1 reads LGHNA; CDR2 reads YNFKEQ. Trimming left V 2 bases short and J 2 bases short, with 14 bases between. Details on this clone: What it recognizes is unknown.

V is TRBV4-2 and J is TRBJ2-3, with unresolved D. The starting material was CD4+ T cells sorted from blood, obtained at week 24, from a patient treated with tofacitinib. The receptor comes from a human donor with alopecia areata. The CDR3 nucleotides read TGTGCCAGCAGCCAAACGGGCCCAGCCCCCACAGATACGCAGTATTTT. Amino acids: CASSQTGPAPTDTQYF.